The T cell receptor (beta chain) under discussion was sequenced for a study of blood T cell repertoires in COVID-19. V lost 6 bases and J 4 bases, leaving 12 bases between the germline ends. The V gene's germline CDR1 is LNHDA and CDR2 SQIVND (reference sequence). The CDR3 runs to 13 residues. The data were produced by immunoSEQ multiplex PCR, yet TCRdb's version contains in-frame clones alone and is incomplete. The sample holds tens of thousands of clones; roughly four fifths are singletons and the top ten take more than 1%. The V call is TRBV19, the J call TRBJ1-2; the D is unclear. The receptor's source is a woman older than 75 with acute or convalescent COVID-19. Sequencing was done on a sample of peripheral blood. The CDR3 DNA follows: TGTGCCAGTAGATTAGGAGTCAGCTATGGCTACACCTTC. Translating it yields CASRLGVSYGYTF.